This is a list of T cell receptor beta chains from one sample in a study of Tregs in tolerant kidney transplant recipients. Assay used: immunoSEQ multiplex PCR; TCRdb lists only in-frame clones, some missing. The sample includes more than 95,000 clones, 85% to 95% of them seen just once. The material sequenced was CD4+ T cells from blood. All receptors derive from a human donor in good health. The CDR3 runs from the conserved cysteine through the conserved F or W. Fields, in order: V gene, clone size, CDR3 length, J gene, D gene, CDR3 protein, CDR3 DNA. D genes are given only for firm matches. Clone size is stated in some rows and not others, as once, few, many or a class when expanded.

V gene: TRBV6-6; clone size: .; CDR3 length: 10; J gene: TRBJ1-2; D gene: .; CDR3 protein: CASSYGGYTF; CDR3 DNA: TGTGCCAGCAGTTACGGAGGCTACACCTTC
V gene: TRBV27; clone size: .; CDR3 length: 14; J gene: TRBJ1-1; D gene: .; CDR3 protein: CASSGGWGATEAFF; CDR3 DNA: TGTGCCAGCAGTGGCGGCTGGGGTGCTACTGAAGCTTTCTTT
V gene: TRBV25-1; clone size: .; CDR3 length: 15; J gene: TRBJ2-7; D gene: .; CDR3 protein: CASSEPAGETYEQYF; CDR3 DNA: TGTGCCAGCAGTGAACCGGCAGGGGAAACCTACGAGCAGTACTTC
V gene: TRBV2; clone size: .; CDR3 length: 13; J gene: TRBJ1-4; D gene: .; CDR3 protein: CATEGGLREKLFF; CDR3 DNA: TGTGCCACCGAAGGGGGATTAAGAGAAAAACTGTTTTTT
V gene: TRBV2; clone size: .; CDR3 length: 12; J gene: TRBJ1-1; D gene: .; CDR3 protein: CASSEALRAAFF; CDR3 DNA: TGTGCCAGCAGTGAAGCGCTTCGGGCAGCTTTCTTT
V gene: TRBV4-2; clone size: once; CDR3 length: 16; J gene: TRBJ2-2; D gene: TRBD2; CDR3 protein: CASSRNAASGTGELFF; CDR3 DNA: TGTGCCAGCAGCCGTAATGCGGCTAGCGGCACCGGGGAGCTGTTTTTT
V gene: TRBV27; clone size: .; CDR3 length: 16; J gene: TRBJ2-4; D gene: TRBD2; CDR3 protein: CASSLLGEGAKNIQYF; CDR3 DNA: TGTGCCAGCAGTCTTTTGGGGGAGGGAGCCAAAAACATTCAGTACTTC
V gene: TRBV5-4; clone size: .; CDR3 length: 14; J gene: TRBJ1-1; D gene: TRBD1; CDR3 protein: CASSLEAGGTEAFF; CDR3 DNA: TGTGCCAGCAGCTTGGAGGCAGGGGGCACTGAAGCTTTCTTT
V gene: TRBV9; clone size: .; CDR3 length: 14; J gene: TRBJ1-1; D gene: .; CDR3 protein: CASSVGTLNTEAFF; CDR3 DNA: TGTGCCAGCAGCGTAGGGACGCTGAACACTGAAGCTTTCTTT
V gene: TRBV11-2; clone size: .; CDR3 length: 15; J gene: TRBJ1-6; D gene: .; CDR3 protein: CASSLTPSYNSPLHF; CDR3 DNA: TGTGCCAGCAGCTTAACCCCGTCCTATAATTCACCCCTCCACTTT
V gene: TRBV7-8; clone size: .; CDR3 length: 13; J gene: TRBJ1-5; D gene: .; CDR3 protein: CASSPRSAQPQHF; CDR3 DNA: TGTGCCAGCAGCCCCCGGTCTGCGCAGCCCCAGCATTTT
V gene: TRBV7-8; clone size: .; CDR3 length: 15; J gene: TRBJ1-1; D gene: .; CDR3 protein: CASRRSQGMNTEAFF; CDR3 DNA: TGTGCCAGCAGGCGCTCGCAGGGCATGAACACTGAAGCTTTCTTT
V gene: TRBV6-5; clone size: .; CDR3 length: 13; J gene: TRBJ1-1; D gene: .; CDR3 protein: CASKTGAISEAFF; CDR3 DNA: TGTGCCAGCAAAACCGGGGCGATATCTGAAGCTTTCTTT
V gene: TRBV5-4; clone size: .; CDR3 length: 14; J gene: TRBJ2-7; D gene: .; CDR3 protein: CASSLDRGSYEQYF; CDR3 DNA: TGTGCCAGCAGCTTGGATCGTGGATCCTACGAGCAGTACTTC
V gene: TRBV2; clone size: .; CDR3 length: 12; J gene: TRBJ2-5; D gene: .; CDR3 protein: CAGEGLGETQYF; CDR3 DNA: TGTGCCGGCGAGGGCCTGGGGGAGACCCAGTACTTC
V gene: TRBV6-5; clone size: .; CDR3 length: 16; J gene: TRBJ2-7; D gene: .; CDR3 protein: CASSYDGLRGGGEQYF; CDR3 DNA: TGTGCCAGCAGTTACGACGGACTAAGAGGGGGTGGGGAGCAGTACTTC
V gene: TRBV7-8; clone size: once; CDR3 length: 17; J gene: TRBJ2-1; D gene: .; CDR3 protein: CASSASRGGVSYNEQFF; CDR3 DNA: TGTGCCAGCAGCGCCAGTCGCGGCGGGGTATCCTACAATGAGCAGTTCTTC
V gene: TRBV2; clone size: .; CDR3 length: 14; J gene: TRBJ1-1; D gene: .; CDR3 protein: CASSAQGRGTEAFF; CDR3 DNA: TGTGCCAGCAGTGCGCAGGGGCGCGGCACTGAAGCTTTCTTT
V gene: TRBV9; clone size: .; CDR3 length: 14; J gene: TRBJ1-1; D gene: TRBD1; CDR3 protein: CASSPRDRDTEAFF; CDR3 DNA: TGTGCCAGCAGCCCCCGGGACAGGGACACTGAAGCTTTCTTT
V gene: TRBV5-4; clone size: once; CDR3 length: 15; J gene: TRBJ2-2; D gene: TRBD1; CDR3 protein: CASSLTGANTGELFF; CDR3 DNA: TGTGCCAGCAGCTTAACAGGGGCCAACACCGGGGAGCTGTTTTTT
V gene: TRBV6-5; clone size: .; CDR3 length: 15; J gene: TRBJ1-5; D gene: .; CDR3 protein: CASSPLLYSNQPQHF; CDR3 DNA: TGTGCCAGCAGCCCCCTACTTTATAGCAATCAGCCCCAGCATTTT
V gene: TRBV25-1; clone size: .; CDR3 length: 16; J gene: TRBJ2-1; D gene: TRBD2; CDR3 protein: CASSESLAGGWNEQFF; CDR3 DNA: TGTGCCAGCAGTGAAAGTCTAGCGGGAGGGTGGAATGAGCAGTTCTTC
V gene: TRBV10-3; clone size: .; CDR3 length: 16; J gene: TRBJ2-1; D gene: .; CDR3 protein: CAISDPQIGTFYEQFF; CDR3 DNA: TGTGCCATCAGTGATCCCCAAATAGGGACCTTTTATGAGCAGTTCTTC
V gene: TRBV6-6; clone size: .; CDR3 length: 16; J gene: TRBJ2-7; D gene: TRBD2; CDR3 protein: CASSYSWAGVSYEQYF; CDR3 DNA: TGTGCCAGCAGTTACTCGTGGGCGGGAGTTTCCTACGAGCAGTACTTC
V gene: TRBV2; clone size: .; CDR3 length: 13; J gene: TRBJ2-2; D gene: .; CDR3 protein: CASTEINTGELFF; CDR3 DNA: TGTGCCAGCACGGAAATAAACACCGGGGAGCTGTTTTTT
V gene: TRBV6-1; clone size: .; CDR3 length: 15; J gene: TRBJ1-6; D gene: TRBD1; CDR3 protein: CASSGDRGANSPLHF; CDR3 DNA: TGTGCCAGCAGTGGGGACAGGGGAGCTAATTCACCCCTCCACTTT
V gene: TRBV18; clone size: .; CDR3 length: 13; J gene: TRBJ2-5; D gene: .; CDR3 protein: CASSGRSQETQYF; CDR3 DNA: TGTGCCAGCTCCGGACGGTCCCAAGAGACCCAGTACTTC
V gene: TRBV4-1; clone size: .; CDR3 length: 14; J gene: TRBJ1-1; D gene: .; CDR3 protein: CASSQVQGPTEAFF; CDR3 DNA: TGCGCCAGCAGCCAAGTACAGGGTCCCACTGAAGCTTTCTTT
V gene: TRBV10-3; clone size: .; CDR3 length: 14; J gene: TRBJ2-7; D gene: TRBD2; CDR3 protein: CAITKGTSGAEQYF; CDR3 DNA: TGTGCCATCACCAAGGGGACTAGCGGCGCCGAGCAGTACTTC
V gene: TRBV6-5; clone size: .; CDR3 length: 14; J gene: TRBJ2-2; D gene: TRBD2; CDR3 protein: CASSRLARTGELFF; CDR3 DNA: TGTGCCAGCAGTCGACTAGCCCGAACGGGGGAGCTGTTTTTT
V gene: TRBV7-3; clone size: .; CDR3 length: 14; J gene: TRBJ1-1; D gene: .; CDR3 protein: CASSSGQPNTEAFF; CDR3 DNA: TGTGCCAGCAGCTCCGGACAGCCAAACACTGAAGCTTTCTTT
V gene: TRBV20-1; clone size: .; CDR3 length: 10; J gene: TRBJ1-3; D gene: .; CDR3 protein: CSAQGNTIYF; CDR3 DNA: TGCAGTGCACAGGGAAACACCATATATTTT
V gene: TRBV19; clone size: .; CDR3 length: 16; J gene: TRBJ1-5; D gene: TRBD1; CDR3 protein: CASSMGTGRPNQPQHF; CDR3 DNA: TGTGCCAGTAGTATGGGGACAGGGAGACCCAATCAGCCCCAGCATTTT
V gene: TRBV10-3; clone size: .; CDR3 length: 14; J gene: TRBJ2-7; D gene: TRBD1; CDR3 protein: CAIKMTGTNYEQYF; CDR3 DNA: TGTGCCATCAAGATGACAGGGACGAACTACGAGCAGTACTTC
V gene: TRBV5-6; clone size: once; CDR3 length: 15; J gene: TRBJ2-1; D gene: .; CDR3 protein: CASSLLGTSYNEQFF; CDR3 DNA: TGTGCCAGCAGCTTGCTCGGGACATCCTACAATGAGCAGTTCTTC
V gene: TRBV29-1; clone size: .; CDR3 length: 13; J gene: TRBJ2-1; D gene: .; CDR3 protein: CSVEKGLPNEQFF; CDR3 DNA: TGCAGCGTTGAGAAAGGGCTTCCCAATGAGCAGTTCTTC
V gene: TRBV5-1; clone size: .; CDR3 length: 13; J gene: TRBJ2-3; D gene: .; CDR3 protein: CASSFWGRDTQYF; CDR3 DNA: TGCGCCAGCAGCTTTTGGGGGAGAGATACGCAGTATTTT
V gene: TRBV27; clone size: .; CDR3 length: 14; J gene: TRBJ1-2; D gene: .; CDR3 protein: CASSGHRGDYGYTF; CDR3 DNA: TGTGCCAGCAGCGGACACCGCGGGGACTATGGCTACACCTTC
V gene: TRBV7-9; clone size: .; CDR3 length: 17; J gene: TRBJ1-4; D gene: .; CDR3 protein: CASSLAPVFRTNEKLFF; CDR3 DNA: TGTGCCAGCAGCTTAGCGCCGGTATTCAGGACTAATGAAAAACTGTTTTTT
V gene: TRBV19; clone size: .; CDR3 length: 13; J gene: TRBJ1-2; D gene: .; CDR3 protein: CASSLGREYGYTF; CDR3 DNA: TGTGCCAGTAGTTTAGGACGAGAATATGGCTACACCTTC
V gene: TRBV6-5; clone size: once; CDR3 length: 16; J gene: TRBJ2-2; D gene: .; CDR3 protein: CASSYVGNLNTGELFF; CDR3 DNA: TGTGCCAGCAGTTACGTAGGGAATTTGAACACCGGGGAGCTGTTTTTT
V gene: TRBV30; clone size: .; CDR3 length: 13; J gene: TRBJ2-4; D gene: TRBD2; CDR3 protein: CAWVTRGGNIQYF; CDR3 DNA: TGTGCCTGGGTTACCCGGGGGGGGAACATTCAGTACTTC
V gene: TRBV30; clone size: .; CDR3 length: 13; J gene: TRBJ2-7; D gene: .; CDR3 protein: CAWKRGGAGEQYF; CDR3 DNA: TGTGCCTGGAAACGGGGTGGGGCGGGAGAGCAGTACTTC
V gene: TRBV11-2; clone size: .; CDR3 length: 14; J gene: TRBJ1-3; D gene: .; CDR3 protein: CASSLGGIANTIYF; CDR3 DNA: TGTGCCAGCAGCTTAGGTGGGATTGCAAACACCATATATTTT
V gene: TRBV19; clone size: .; CDR3 length: 12; J gene: TRBJ2-5; D gene: TRBD1; CDR3 protein: CATQGARETQYF; CDR3 DNA: TGTGCCACCCAGGGGGCAAGAGAGACCCAGTACTTC
V gene: TRBV19; clone size: .; CDR3 length: 13; J gene: TRBJ1-2; D gene: .; CDR3 protein: CASSDSINYGYTF; CDR3 DNA: TGTGCCAGTAGTGACAGTATTAACTATGGCTACACCTTC
V gene: TRBV30; clone size: .; CDR3 length: 15; J gene: TRBJ1-2; D gene: .; CDR3 protein: CAWSFAGTLNYGYTF; CDR3 DNA: TGTGCCTGGAGTTTTGCAGGGACTCTAAACTATGGCTACACCTTC
V gene: TRBV6-1; clone size: .; CDR3 length: 15; J gene: TRBJ1-5; D gene: .; CDR3 protein: CASSDGQGLGQPQHF; CDR3 DNA: TGTGCCAGCAGTGACGGGCAGGGGCTGGGACAGCCCCAGCATTTT
V gene: TRBV2; clone size: .; CDR3 length: 15; J gene: TRBJ2-1; D gene: .; CDR3 protein: CASTGGRVPYNEQFF; CDR3 DNA: TGTGCCAGCACTGGCGGGCGGGTCCCCTACAATGAGCAGTTCTTC
V gene: TRBV6-5; clone size: .; CDR3 length: 16; J gene: TRBJ2-7; D gene: .; CDR3 protein: CASSYSSGGQGYEQYF; CDR3 DNA: TGTGCCAGCAGTTACTCCTCTGGCGGGCAGGGGTACGAGCAGTACTTC
V gene: TRBV7-9; clone size: once; CDR3 length: 14; J gene: TRBJ2-5; D gene: TRBD2; CDR3 protein: CASSTGTSGETQYF; CDR3 DNA: TGTGCCAGCAGCACCGGGACTAGCGGGGAGACCCAGTACTTC
V gene: TRBV29-1; clone size: once; CDR3 length: 14; J gene: TRBJ2-1; D gene: TRBD2; CDR3 protein: CSVESSGQYNEQFF; CDR3 DNA: TGCAGCGTTGAGTCTAGCGGGCAATACAATGAGCAGTTCTTC
V gene: TRBV6-5; clone size: once; CDR3 length: 15; J gene: TRBJ2-7; D gene: TRBD1; CDR3 protein: CASSPRQGRSYEQYF; CDR3 DNA: TGTGCCAGCAGTCCAAGACAGGGGCGCTCCTACGAGCAGTACTTC
V gene: TRBV6-1; clone size: .; CDR3 length: 15; J gene: TRBJ1-5; D gene: .; CDR3 protein: CASRGSLGSNQPQHF; CDR3 DNA: TGTGCCAGCAGAGGATCGTTAGGGAGCAATCAGCCCCAGCATTTT